The 27 T cell receptor beta chains below were found in one sample sequenced in a study of early T cells in non-severe SARS-CoV-2 infection. One entry per CDR3 protein results from TCRdb running MiXCR on the 5' RACE reads. This table has about 40,000 distinct CDR3 sequences, over 3.5% appearing once. The sample taken for sequencing was whole blood. Source of these receptors: an adult who was a healthcare worker with PCR-confirmed SARS-CoV-2 infection or an uninfected control (not recorded which).

This clonotype has a count of ten or more. The chain links TRBV11-2 to TRBJ2-1, with D uncertain. The V gene lost 5 bases and the J gene lost 5 bases, with 13 bases spanning the gap. This CDR3 has 14 residues. The germline gives CDR1 SGHAT, CDR2 FQNNGV. CDR3 loop: CASSPSLSNNEQFF. For the CDR3, the DNA is TGTGCCAGCAGCCCCAGTCTCTCGAACAATGAGCAGTTCTTC.

This clonotype was counted ten times or more. This chain connects TRBV29-1 to TRBJ2-3; D ambiguous. With 7 bases removed from V and 2 bases from J, the gap between germline ends came to 10 bases. CDR1 and CDR2 (germline): SQVTM, ANQGSEA. CDR3 length: 12 amino acids. The CDR3 loop reads CSAFLHTDTQYF. The CDR3, as DNA: TGCAGCGCCTTCCTACACACAGATACGCAGTATTTT.

This clonotype was seen more than once but under ten times. The genes are TRBV7-2 and TRBJ2-3, with 7 bases lining up with TRBD1. Trimming at V came to 5 bases and at J to 0 bases, leaving 5 bases not matched to a gene. CDR3 length equals 15 residues. Germline V gene sequence: CDR1 SGHTA, CDR2 FQGNSA. The CDR3 coding sequence is TGTGCCAGCAGCCTGACAGGGACCAGCACAGATACGCAGTATTTT. Amino acid sequence: CASSLTGTSTDTQYF.

This chain links TRBV6-2 or TRBV6-3 with TRBJ2-3; D possibly corresponds to TRBD2 (5 bases). Per the germline V gene, CDR1 is MNHEY and CDR2 is SVGEGT. The CDR3 runs 13 residues. V dropped 5 bases and J dropped 7 bases, with 13 bases sitting between them. CDR3 in DNA: TGTGCCAGCAGTAAACCCGGGATATATACGCAGTATTTT. It is translated as CASSKPGIYTQYF.

The chain has TRBV7-8 and TRBJ1-5; 7 bases are a match to TRBD1. V shed 5 bases, J shed 4 bases, and the junction held 11 bases outside the gene matches. There are 16 residues in the CDR3. Looked up from germline, CDR1 is SGHVS and CDR2 is FQNEAQ. CDR3 nucleotide sequence: TGTGCCAGCAGCCAACCCCGTTACAGGGGAAATCAGCCCCAGCATTTT. This encodes CASSQPRYRGNQPQHF.

This clonotype appeared a few times. V usage is TRBV20-1 and J usage is TRBJ2-7; 10 nucleotides agree with TRBD2. Germline CDR1 DFQATT, CDR2 SNEGSKA (reference sequence). This CDR3 is 15 amino acids long. After removal of 2 bases from V and 2 bases from J, the junction contained 6 bases not matched to a gene. CDR3 sequence reads: CSARSSGRFAYEQYF. For the CDR3, the DNA is TGCAGTGCTAGATCTAGCGGGAGATTCGCCTACGAGCAGTACTTC.

This clonotype was found many times. The J gene is TRBJ2-7, the V gene TRBV7-9; D uncertain. This CDR3 is built from 12 residues. Looked up from germline, CDR1 is SEHNR and CDR2 is FQNEAQ (reference sequence). Trimming took off 5 bases at V and 5 bases at J, with 10 bases between the two ends. Here the CDR3 reads CASSLTDDEQYF. For the CDR3, the DNA is TGTGCCAGCAGCCTTACGGACGACGAGCAGTACTTC.

This clonotype was observed at least ten times. The chain employs TRBV20-1 and TRBJ2-7; 8 bases fit TRBD1. Germline V gene lookup returns CDR1 DFQATT and CDR2 SNEGSKA (reference sequence). After removal of 5 bases from V and 0 bases from J, the junction contained 9 bases not matched to a gene. This CDR3 has 15 amino acids. The CDR3 region has the DNA TGCAGTGCTCCGATGACAGGGGATGGCTCCTACGAGCAGTACTTC. Translated, it gives CSAPMTGDGSYEQYF.

This clonotype has a count of ten or more. The V and J genes are TRBV5-1 and TRBJ1-2; 8 nucleotides match TRBD1. Germline values: CDR1 SGHRS, CDR2 YFSETQ. With V trimmed by 2 bases and J by 3 bases, 6 bases remained unmatched. This CDR3 has 15 amino acids. The CDR3 region has the DNA TGCGCCAGCAGCTTAAACACAGGGGGATACTATGGCTACACCTTC. This sequence encodes CASSLNTGGYYGYTF.

This clonotype was detected only a few times. The rearrangement links TRBV20-1 to TRBJ1-6; D is ambiguous. The CDR3 runs to 14 residues. In germline, CDR1 is DFQATT, CDR2 SNEGSKA (reference sequence). The germline V and J ends were trimmed by 3 bases and 0 bases, with 6 bases remaining between them. CDR3: CSASRSSYNSPLHF. The CDR3, as DNA: TGCAGTGCTAGTAGGAGCTCCTATAATTCACCCCTCCACTTT.

This clonotype was counted many times. The chain carries TRBV5-4 and TRBJ1-1; no clear D gene. CDR1 SGHNT and CDR2 YYREEE come from the germline V gene (reference sequence). The V gene lost 4 bases and the J gene lost 0 bases, with 13 bases spanning the gap. This CDR3 contains 15 residues. The CDR3 here is CASSPGDFMNTEAFF. CDR3 nucleotide sequence: TGTGCCAGCAGCCCCGGGGATTTCATGAACACTGAAGCTTTCTTT.

In this sample, this clonotype turned up a few times. The chain recombines TRBV6-2 or TRBV6-3 with TRBJ2-1; tentatively, D is TRBD2 (6 bases). V shed 5 bases and J shed 4 bases, with 18 bases lying between them. This CDR3 is built from 16 residues. Germline CDR1 reads MNHEY; CDR2 reads SVGEGT. The CDR3 region is CASSRKTSWAYNEQFF. The CDR3 nucleotides read TGTGCCAGCAGTCGCAAGACTAGTTGGGCTTACAATGAGCAGTTCTTC.

This clonotype was counted many times. This sequence joins TRBV6-6 and TRBJ2-3; D might be TRBD1 or TRBD2, each matching 5 bases. The CDR3 runs to 12 residues. CDR1 is MNHNY, CDR2 SVGAGI, per germline (reference sequence). Trimming removed 6 bases at V and 9 bases at J, with 13 bases between. The CDR3: CASRDSGTTQYF. For the CDR3, the DNA is TGTGCCAGCAGGGACTCGGGGACCACGCAGTATTTT.

This clonotype was counted many times. One junction end does not reproduce the germline sequence, and a read error may be involved. This chain joins TRBV7-8 and TRBJ1-1, with TRBD1 matching 7 bases. This CDR3 region has 17 residues. Germline CDR1 SGHVS, CDR2 FQNEAQ. The CDR3 region has the DNA TGTGCCAGCAGCTTAGCGCAATCGAGGGGGCGGAACACTGAAGTTTTCTTT. Translated, it gives CASSLAQSRGRNTEVFF.

Ten or more counts support this clonotype. CDR3 coding DNA: TGTGCCATCAGTGATTCGGGGTCCTACAATGAGCAGTTCTTC. This codes for CAISDSGSYNEQFF. The chain couples TRBV10-3 to TRBJ2-1, with D tentatively TRBD2 (5 bases). This CDR3 is built from 14 residues. Germline values: CDR1 ENHRY, CDR2 SYGVKD. Trimming removed 3 bases at V and 1 base at J, with 7 bases between.

This clonotype turned up a few times. The chain carries TRBV12-5 and TRBJ1-1; D gene unclear. The CDR3 totals 12 residues. CDR1 is LGHNT and CDR2 is FRNRAP in the germline V gene. Deletions cut 8 bases from V and 7 bases from J, with 14 bases between. The CDR3 loop is CASSRTELEAFF. CDR3 DNA: TGTGCTAGTTCTCGGACCGAGCTTGAAGCTTTCTTT. The variable domain in full, with the rest retrieved from reference TRBV12-5 and TRBJ1-1, is DARVTQTPRHKVTEMGQEVTMRCQPILGHNTVFWYRQTMMQGLELLAYFRNRAPLDDSGMPKDRFSAEMPDATLATLKIQPSEPRDSAVYFCASSRTELEAFFGQGTRLTVV.

This clonotype was counted ten times or more. This chain links TRBV2 with TRBJ2-1; D call uncertain. Between the trimmed V and J ends, which lost 8 bases and 3 bases, there was a span of 14 bases. The CDR3 extends over 14 amino acids. Looked up from germline, CDR1 is SNHLY and CDR2 is FYNNEI. In nucleotides, the CDR3 is TGTGCCAGCCAACCGAATATCGGCTACAATGAGCAGTTCTTC. Protein sequence: CASQPNIGYNEQFF.

The chain couples TRBV27 to TRBJ1-1, with no clear D. Trimming took 0 bases from V and 8 from J, leaving 10 bases between them. Germline CDR1 MNHEY, CDR2 SMNVEV (reference sequence). The CDR3 length is 13 residues. CDR3 loop: CASSLSILGEAFF. As DNA, the CDR3 is TGTGCCAGCAGTTTATCGATTTTGGGAGAAGCTTTCTTT.

Ten or more counts support this clonotype. The chain couples TRBV2 to TRBJ2-1; maybe TRBD1 (6 bases). Germline V lookup: CDR1 SNHLY, CDR2 FYNNEI. The CDR3 is 16 residues long. Between the trimmed V and J ends, which lost 7 bases and 0 bases, there was a span of 16 bases. The CDR3 protein is CASTGIQGSSYNEQFF. The CDR3 nucleotides read TGTGCCAGCACCGGGATCCAGGGGAGCTCCTACAATGAGCAGTTCTTC.

This clonotype was counted ten times or more. The rearrangement links TRBV3-1 to TRBJ2-1, with TRBD2 as a possible D gene (5 bases). In germline, CDR1 is LGHDT, CDR2 YNNKEL (reference sequence). The CDR3 contains 15 residues. V lost 4 bases, J lost 5 bases, and 15 bases lay in between. The CDR3 is CASSPPGLKDNEQFF. Written as DNA, the CDR3 is TGTGCCAGCAGCCCGCCGGGGTTGAAAGACAATGAGCAGTTCTTC.

This clonotype was counted only a few times. The rearrangement joins TRBV12-3 or TRBV12-4 to TRBJ1-4, with D possibly TRBD1 on 5 matching bases. With 1 base removed from V and 7 bases from J, the gap between germline ends came to 22 bases. The CDR3 covers 18 residues. The CDR3 sequence is CASSLGGFVTASGEKLFF. Here the CDR3 DNA reads TGTGCCAGCAGTTTAGGGGGTTTTGTGACAGCCTCTGGTGAAAAACTGTTTTTT.

This clonotype was counted at least ten times. The chain is built from TRBV6-5 and TRBJ2-3, with D perhaps TRBD1 or TRBD2 (5 bases each). With 3 bases removed from V and 2 bases from J, the gap between germline ends came to 9 bases. Germline V lookup: CDR1 MNHEY, CDR2 SVGAGI. CDR3 length: 14 amino acids. CDR3 protein: CASSYRGPTDTQYF. The CDR3 region has the DNA TGTGCCAGCAGTTATCGGGGACCCACAGATACGCAGTATTTT.

This clonotype was picked up many times. The chain uses TRBV7-2 and TRBJ2-7; maybe TRBD1 (5 bases). The V gene lost 5 bases and the J gene lost 0 bases, with 14 bases spanning the gap. There are 15 residues in the CDR3. In germline, CDR1 is SGHTA, CDR2 FQGNSA. For the CDR3, the DNA is TGTGCCAGCAGCATCGACAGTCTGAGCTCCTACGAGCAGTACTTC. Translation gives CASSIDSLSSYEQYF.

The chain has TRBV30 and TRBJ2-5, with D perhaps assigned TRBD1 or TRBD2 (6 bases each). V lost 2 bases to trimming and J lost 7 bases, with 17 bases between them. CDR3 length equals 14 residues. The germline CDR1 and CDR2 sequences are GTSNPN and SVGIG (reference sequence). This CDR3 is CAWSNPGAEGTQYF. The CDR3 DNA follows: TGTGCCTGGAGTAATCCAGGGGCGGAGGGGACCCAGTACTTC.

This clonotype was counted many times. V is TRBV29-1 and J is TRBJ2-7, with D possibly being TRBD1 or TRBD2 (6 bases each). V lost 5 bases to trimming and J lost 6 bases, with 14 bases between them. CDR3 length: 12 residues. Germline CDR1 reads SQVTM; CDR2 reads ANQGSEA. The CDR3 sequence is CSVYFRGGEQYF. DNA of the CDR3: TGCAGCGTTTACTTCAGGGGAGGCGAGCAGTACTTC.

The J gene is TRBJ1-1, the V gene TRBV6-6; no clear D gene. The V end was cut by 2 bases, the J end by 3 bases, with 13 bases between. The CDR3 covers 15 residues. Germline values: CDR1 MNHNY, CDR2 SVGAGI (reference sequence). CDR3 sequence: CASSYESAGHTEAFF. The CDR3 DNA follows: TGTGCCAGCAGTTACGAGTCGGCAGGCCACACTGAAGCTTTCTTT.

The chain is built from TRBV28 and TRBJ2-6; D not certain. The V gene's germline CDR1 is MDHEN and CDR2 SYDVKM. Trimming removed 6 bases from V and 1 base from J, with 10 bases in between. The CDR3 totals 15 residues. CDR3 DNA sequence: TGTGCCAGCAGATGGCGGTTATCTGGGGCCAACGTCCTGACTTTC. Translating gives CASRWRLSGANVLTF.